This TCR beta chain was documented in a study of blood T cell repertoires in COVID-19. TCRdb's table, derived via immunoSEQ multiplex PCR, lists solely in-frame clones and lacks some. This sample carries approximately 240,000 clones, just under 85% of them seen once, and the ten largest clones take about 4%. Germline V lookup: CDR1 KGHDR, CDR2 SFDVKD. The CDR3 sequence is 14 residues long. V lost 9 bases and J lost 0, with 11 bases in between. This receptor was taken from a man aged 45-65 years with acute or convalescent COVID-19. Sequencing was carried out using peripheral blood. This chain links TRBV24-1 with TRBJ1-3; D is possibly TRBD1 (5 bases). The CDR3 DNA sequence: TGTGCCACCGTTAGCAGGGCCTCTGGAAACACCATATATTTT. Translation gives CATVSRASGNTIYF.